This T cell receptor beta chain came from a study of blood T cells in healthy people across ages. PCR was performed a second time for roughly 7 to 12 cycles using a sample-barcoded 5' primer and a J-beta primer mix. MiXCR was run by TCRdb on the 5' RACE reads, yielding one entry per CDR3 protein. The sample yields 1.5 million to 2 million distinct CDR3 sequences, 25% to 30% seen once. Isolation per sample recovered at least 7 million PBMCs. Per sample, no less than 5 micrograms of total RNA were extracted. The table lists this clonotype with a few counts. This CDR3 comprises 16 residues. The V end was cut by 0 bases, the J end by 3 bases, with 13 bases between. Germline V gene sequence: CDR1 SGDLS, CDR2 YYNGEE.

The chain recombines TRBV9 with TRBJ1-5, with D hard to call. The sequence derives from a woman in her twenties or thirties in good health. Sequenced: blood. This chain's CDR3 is CASSVDGGRHNQPQHF. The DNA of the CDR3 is TGTGCCAGCAGCGTAGATGGAGGCAGGCACAATCAGCCCCAGCATTTT.